One and the same sample provided the 25 T cell receptor beta chains below, sequenced in a study of shared clonotypes between healthy human individuals. The data were produced by immunoSEQ multiplex PCR, yet TCRdb's version contains in-frame clones alone and is incomplete. The sample records 630,000 or so clones, roughly 98% being singletons. CD45RO-negative CD8 cells positively selected for CCR7 made up the naive population, which excluded terminally differentiated effector memory CD45RA+ cells. Sequencing input: naive CD8+ T cells sorted from blood. These receptors were obtained from a man aged 25-45 years in good health.

The CDR3 region has the DNA TGTGCCAGCAGTGATGACGGGGCGAGCTACTCCTACGAGCAGTACTTC. This encodes CASSDDGASYSYEQYF. The chain has TRBV2 and TRBJ2-7; D possibly matches TRBD1 or TRBD2 (5 bases each). Trimming left V 3 bases short and J 0 bases short, with 15 bases between. The CDR3 is 16 amino acids. Germline V gives CDR1 SNHLY, CDR2 FYNNEI.

A single count supports this clone. CDR3 in amino acids: CASSLTGELFF. The CDR3 nucleotides read TGTGCCAGCAGCTTAACCGGGGAGCTGTTTTTT. The chain is built from TRBV11-1 and TRBJ2-2; D is ambiguous. The CDR3 is 11 residues long. CDR1 is SGHAT, CDR2 FQDESV, per germline (reference sequence). The ends were cut back, 2 bases at V and 5 bases at J, with 0 bases in the middle.

V and J are TRBV11-2 and TRBJ1-3; D is unclear. Trimming pared 4 bases from V and 2 bases from J, leaving 15 bases between. The CDR3 covers 16 residues. The V gene's germline CDR1 is SGHAT and CDR2 FQNNGV. The CDR3 DNA follows: TGTGCCAGCAGCTCGGGATTGGGTCCGCCTGGAAACACCATATATTTT. Its translation: CASSSGLGPPGNTIYF.

V gene TRBV9 combines with J gene TRBJ1-2; no reliable D call. The V and J ends lost 7 bases and 9 bases respectively, with 16 bases between them. Germline CDR1 and CDR2: SGDLS and YYNGEE. The CDR3 consists of 12 residues. CDR3 amino acids: CASGPARKSYTF. The CDR3 nucleotides are TGTGCCAGCGGCCCTGCTCGTAAAAGCTACACCTTC.

This chain links TRBV13 with TRBJ2-1; D remains unclear. The V gene lost 0 bases and the J gene lost 7 bases, with 13 bases spanning the gap. Germline CDR1 PRHDT, CDR2 FYEKMQ (reference sequence). The CDR3 is made up of 15 amino acids. CDR3 sequence (DNA): TGTGCCAGCAGCTTAGGGGCTAGAGTTGGGAATGAGCAGTTCTTC. Translation gives CASSLGARVGNEQFF.

The rearrangement uses TRBV4-3 and TRBJ2-2, with 7 bases aligning to TRBD1. The V and J ends lost 0 bases and 6 bases, in that order; junction bases with no gene match: 10. CDR3 length equals 17 residues. Germline values: CDR1 LGHNA, CDR2 YSLEER. CDR3 sequence: CASSQEVGRGRPGELFF. CDR3 DNA: TGCGCCAGCAGCCAAGAGGTTGGCAGGGGGAGACCCGGGGAGCTGTTTTTT.

The chain recombines TRBV6-6 with TRBJ1-2; 7 bases fit TRBD1. V shed 2 bases and J 2 bases; nucleotides not matched to a gene: 8. The V gene's germline CDR1 is MNHNY and CDR2 SVGAGI (reference sequence). This CDR3 spans 16 amino acids. DNA for the CDR3: TGTGCCAGCAGTTACCTGGGACAGCGACTCAACTATGGCTACACCTTC. Its protein product is CASSYLGQRLNYGYTF.

The chain carries TRBV4-1 and TRBJ2-7, with D possibly being TRBD2 (5 bases). CDR1 and CDR2 (germline): MGHRA, YSYEKL. The CDR3 has 15 amino acids. Trimming took 4 bases from V and 3 from J, leaving 16 bases between them. The CDR3 region has the DNA TGCGCCAGCAGCCTCCGGAGGAGCGCTTACTACGAGCAGTACTTC. This translates into CASSLRRSAYYEQYF.

This rearrangement joins TRBV2 to TRBJ2-7, with D possibly matching TRBD2 (7 bases). The CDR3 is 15 amino acids. The germline V and J ends were trimmed by 2 bases and 3 bases, with 14 bases remaining between them. Germline lookup yields CDR1 SNHLY and CDR2 FYNNEI. The CDR3 DNA is TGTGCCAGCAGTGAAAGGGGGGGACGTCTCTACGAGCAGTACTTC. Its translation: CASSERGGRLYEQYF.

As for this clone: Other DNA sequences in this sample translate to the same CDR3. The genes are TRBV9 and TRBJ2-1; the D is unclear. The CDR3 contains 15 residues. The germline V and J ends were trimmed by 0 bases and 4 bases, with 11 bases remaining between them. Germline V gene lookup returns CDR1 SGDLS and CDR2 YYNGEE. This chain's CDR3 is CASSVAGGSYNEQFF. CDR3 nucleotides: TGTGCCAGCAGCGTAGCTGGTGGTTCGTACAATGAGCAGTTCTTC.

The chain employs TRBV5-1 and TRBJ2-7, with 9 bases lining up with TRBD1. The V gene end was trimmed by 0 bases and the J gene end by 3 bases; junction bases not matched to a gene: 7. This CDR3 has 16 residues. Germline V CDR1 and CDR2: SGHRS, YFSETQ. The CDR3 protein is CASSLARGQGSYEQYF. DNA for the CDR3: TGCGCCAGCAGCTTGGCCAGGGGACAGGGAAGCTACGAGCAGTACTTC.

J is TRBJ1-3 and V is TRBV29-1; D is unresolved. The CDR3 runs 14 residues. CDR1 is SQVTM, CDR2 ANQGSEA, per germline. V was clipped by 2 bases and J by 0 bases, with 8 bases between them. The CDR3 sequence: CSVEFLDSGNTIYF. CDR3 in DNA: TGCAGCGTTGAATTCCTAGACTCTGGAAACACCATATATTTT.

This chain uses TRBV27 with TRBJ2-3; 10 bases are shared with TRBD2. Trimming removed 5 bases from V and 4 bases from J; junction bases left unmatched: 24. The germline V gene encodes CDR1 MNHEY and CDR2 SMNVEV (reference sequence). The CDR3 contains 21 residues. CDR3 DNA sequence: TGTGCCAGCAGTCCTAGCTTCCGCCGGTTCGGGGCTAGCGGGAGTCCAGATACGCAGTATTTT. It translates to CASSPSFRRFGASGSPDTQYF.

The J gene is TRBJ2-6, the V gene TRBV11-2; D unclear. In germline, CDR1 is SGHAT, CDR2 FQNNGV. The CDR3 consists of 14 residues. The germline V and J ends were trimmed by 8 bases and 0 bases, with 8 bases remaining between them. Here the CDR3 DNA reads TGTGCCAGCCTCCGTCCCTCTGGGGCCAACGTCCTGACTTTC. Amino acids: CASLRPSGANVLTF.

This chain links TRBV19 with TRBJ2-7; a weak D match, TRBD1 (5 bases). The CDR3 sequence is 15 residues long. The V and J ends lost 5 bases and 3 bases respectively, with 17 bases between them. The V gene's germline CDR1 is LNHDA and CDR2 SQIVND (reference sequence). The chain's CDR3 is CASSADSISNYEQYF. CDR3 coding DNA: TGTGCCAGTAGTGCTGACAGCATATCCAACTACGAGCAGTACTTC.

This clone was observed once. V is TRBV15 and J is TRBJ2-3, with 8 nucleotides matching TRBD2. CDR3 size: 19 residues. Per germline, CDR1 LNHNV and CDR2 YYDKDF (reference sequence). Germline trimming cut 3 bases from V and 2 bases from J; bases unmatched to any gene: 16. CDR3 sequence: CATSSTAVGSGIPTDTQYF. DNA of the CDR3: TGTGCCACCAGCAGTACCGCGGTAGGTAGCGGGATTCCCACAGATACGCAGTATTTT.

The chain recombines TRBV6-5 with TRBJ2-1; TRBD1 aligns across 7 bases. CDR1 and CDR2 from the germline V gene are MNHEY and SVGAGI. V lost 2 bases to trimming and J lost 6 bases; unmatched junction nucleotides: 7. The CDR3 is 15 amino acids. The CDR3 is CASSYRTPGGNEQFF. The DNA for the CDR3 is TGTGCCAGCAGTTACCGGACTCCAGGGGGCAATGAGCAGTTCTTC.

J is TRBJ2-2 and V is TRBV7-9; tentatively, D is TRBD1 (6 bases). The CDR3 is 19 amino acids. The V gene lost 7 bases and the J gene lost 0 bases, with 24 bases spanning the gap. The germline gives CDR1 SEHNR, CDR2 FQNEAQ (reference sequence). The DNA of the CDR3 is TGTGCCAGCACTACCGCCCGGGCAGGGGCTGGAACGAACACCGGGGAGCTGTTTTTT. It yields the protein CASTTARAGAGTNTGELFF.

The rearrangement links TRBV15 to TRBJ1-4; 7 bases map to TRBD1. The CDR3 covers 17 residues. Germline-derived CDR1 and CDR2 are LNHNV and YYDKDF (reference sequence). V shed 5 bases and J 0 bases; nucleotides not matched to a gene: 9. The CDR3 region has the DNA TGTGCCACCAGCGAGGACAGGATCCTTGCAACTAATGAAAAACTGTTTTTT. Protein sequence: CATSEDRILATNEKLFF.

Note on this clone: Within the sample, other DNA sequences also encode this same CDR3. The rearrangement uses TRBV4-1 and TRBJ2-7, with a tentative D call TRBD2 (5 bases). This CDR3 is 13 amino acids long. Germline V gene lookup returns CDR1 MGHRA and CDR2 YSYEKL. V lost 5 bases, J lost 0 bases, and 8 bases lay in between. CDR3 in DNA: TGCGCCAGCAGCACAAGCGGCTCCTACGAGCAGTACTTC. It encodes CASSTSGSYEQYF.

CDR3 amino acids: CASNLSPGQGMGDTIYF. CDR3 nucleotides: TGTGCCAGCAACCTCAGCCCGGGACAGGGGATGGGGGACACCATATATTTT. The chain employs TRBV5-5 and TRBJ1-3; the match to TRBD1 covers 10 bases. The trim removed 6 bases at V and 8 bases at J, leaving 17 bases unmatched. Germline V gives CDR1 SGHKS, CDR2 YYEKEE (reference sequence). The CDR3 covers 17 residues.

CDR3 amino acids: CASSPGGTISYNEQFF. In DNA form, the CDR3 reads TGTGCCAGCTCACCCGGGGGAACGATCTCCTACAATGAGCAGTTCTTC. The rearrangement joins TRBV18 to TRBJ2-1, with D possibly TRBD2 on 6 matching bases. Between the trimmed V and J ends, which lost 3 bases and 0 bases, there was a span of 12 bases. Looked up from germline, CDR1 is KGHSH and CDR2 is LQKENI. This CDR3 is built from 16 residues.

The V and J genes are TRBV2 and TRBJ2-1; no reliable D call. This CDR3 is built from 15 residues. Germline CDR1 and CDR2: SNHLY and FYNNEI. V lost 3 bases to trimming and J lost 1 base, with 10 bases between them. Here the CDR3 reads CASSDQQHSYNEQFF. In nucleotides, the CDR3 is TGTGCCAGCAGTGACCAACAGCATTCCTACAATGAGCAGTTCTTC.

The chain recombines TRBV28 with TRBJ1-2; 9 positions match TRBD1. The germline gives CDR1 MDHEN, CDR2 SYDVKM. The CDR3 has 16 residues. Losses at the gene ends were 5 bases for V and 6 bases for J; bases not matched to a gene: 13. The CDR3 sequence is CASSNPFLRTGDGYTF. CDR3 nucleotide sequence: TGTGCCAGCAGTAATCCTTTTTTGAGGACAGGGGATGGCTACACCTTC.

V and J are TRBV28 and TRBJ1-1; 9 bases align to TRBD1. Germline assignment: CDR1 MDHEN and CDR2 SYDVKM. The V and J ends lost 5 bases and 4 bases, in that order; junction bases with no gene match: 8. The CDR3 has 15 amino acids. As DNA, the CDR3 is TGTGCCAGCAGTCCCTGGACAGGGGAGGGCACTGAAGCTTTCTTT. Translation gives CASSPWTGEGTEAFF.